This entry describes one T cell receptor (beta chain). Clones were sequenced by immunoSEQ multiplex PCR, and TCRdb holds only the in-frame ones, with some missing. The sample lists 100,000 to 110,000 clones; about 90% were seen once. This specimen comes from a study of control samples from healthy donors and cancer patients. This clonotype was obtained from a woman aged 45 to 65 in good health. Material for sequencing was blood.

Here the CDR3 DNA reads TGTGCCAGTCGGACAGCGAACTCTGGGGCCAACGTCCTGACTTTC. It translates to CASRTANSGANVLTF. The V call is TRBV19, the J call TRBJ2-6; D may be TRBD1 (6 bases). The CDR3 is 15 residues long. V dropped 8 bases and J dropped 0 bases, with 11 bases sitting between them. Germline V CDR1 and CDR2: LNHDA, SQIVND (reference sequence).